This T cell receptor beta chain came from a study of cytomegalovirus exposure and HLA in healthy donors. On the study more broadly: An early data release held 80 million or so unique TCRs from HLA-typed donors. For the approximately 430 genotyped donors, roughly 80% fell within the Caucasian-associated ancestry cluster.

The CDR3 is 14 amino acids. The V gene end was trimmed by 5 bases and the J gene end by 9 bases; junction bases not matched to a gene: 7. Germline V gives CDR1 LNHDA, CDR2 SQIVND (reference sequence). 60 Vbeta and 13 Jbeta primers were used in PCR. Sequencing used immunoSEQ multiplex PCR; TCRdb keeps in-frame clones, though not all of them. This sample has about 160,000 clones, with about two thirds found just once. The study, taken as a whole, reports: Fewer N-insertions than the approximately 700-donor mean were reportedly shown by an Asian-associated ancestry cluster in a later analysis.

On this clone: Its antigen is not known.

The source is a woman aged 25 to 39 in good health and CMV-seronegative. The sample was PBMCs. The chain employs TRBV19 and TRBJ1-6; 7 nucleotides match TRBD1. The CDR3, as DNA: TGTGCCAGTAGTCCGCAGGGGGGTGCTTCACCCCTCCACTTT. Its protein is CASSPQGGASPLHF. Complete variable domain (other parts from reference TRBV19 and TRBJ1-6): DGGITQSPKYLFRKEGQNVTLSCEQNLNHDAMYWYRQDPGQGLRLIYYSQIVNDFQKGDIAEGYSVSREKKESFPLTVTSAQKNPTAFYLCASSPQGGASPLHFGNGTRLTVT.